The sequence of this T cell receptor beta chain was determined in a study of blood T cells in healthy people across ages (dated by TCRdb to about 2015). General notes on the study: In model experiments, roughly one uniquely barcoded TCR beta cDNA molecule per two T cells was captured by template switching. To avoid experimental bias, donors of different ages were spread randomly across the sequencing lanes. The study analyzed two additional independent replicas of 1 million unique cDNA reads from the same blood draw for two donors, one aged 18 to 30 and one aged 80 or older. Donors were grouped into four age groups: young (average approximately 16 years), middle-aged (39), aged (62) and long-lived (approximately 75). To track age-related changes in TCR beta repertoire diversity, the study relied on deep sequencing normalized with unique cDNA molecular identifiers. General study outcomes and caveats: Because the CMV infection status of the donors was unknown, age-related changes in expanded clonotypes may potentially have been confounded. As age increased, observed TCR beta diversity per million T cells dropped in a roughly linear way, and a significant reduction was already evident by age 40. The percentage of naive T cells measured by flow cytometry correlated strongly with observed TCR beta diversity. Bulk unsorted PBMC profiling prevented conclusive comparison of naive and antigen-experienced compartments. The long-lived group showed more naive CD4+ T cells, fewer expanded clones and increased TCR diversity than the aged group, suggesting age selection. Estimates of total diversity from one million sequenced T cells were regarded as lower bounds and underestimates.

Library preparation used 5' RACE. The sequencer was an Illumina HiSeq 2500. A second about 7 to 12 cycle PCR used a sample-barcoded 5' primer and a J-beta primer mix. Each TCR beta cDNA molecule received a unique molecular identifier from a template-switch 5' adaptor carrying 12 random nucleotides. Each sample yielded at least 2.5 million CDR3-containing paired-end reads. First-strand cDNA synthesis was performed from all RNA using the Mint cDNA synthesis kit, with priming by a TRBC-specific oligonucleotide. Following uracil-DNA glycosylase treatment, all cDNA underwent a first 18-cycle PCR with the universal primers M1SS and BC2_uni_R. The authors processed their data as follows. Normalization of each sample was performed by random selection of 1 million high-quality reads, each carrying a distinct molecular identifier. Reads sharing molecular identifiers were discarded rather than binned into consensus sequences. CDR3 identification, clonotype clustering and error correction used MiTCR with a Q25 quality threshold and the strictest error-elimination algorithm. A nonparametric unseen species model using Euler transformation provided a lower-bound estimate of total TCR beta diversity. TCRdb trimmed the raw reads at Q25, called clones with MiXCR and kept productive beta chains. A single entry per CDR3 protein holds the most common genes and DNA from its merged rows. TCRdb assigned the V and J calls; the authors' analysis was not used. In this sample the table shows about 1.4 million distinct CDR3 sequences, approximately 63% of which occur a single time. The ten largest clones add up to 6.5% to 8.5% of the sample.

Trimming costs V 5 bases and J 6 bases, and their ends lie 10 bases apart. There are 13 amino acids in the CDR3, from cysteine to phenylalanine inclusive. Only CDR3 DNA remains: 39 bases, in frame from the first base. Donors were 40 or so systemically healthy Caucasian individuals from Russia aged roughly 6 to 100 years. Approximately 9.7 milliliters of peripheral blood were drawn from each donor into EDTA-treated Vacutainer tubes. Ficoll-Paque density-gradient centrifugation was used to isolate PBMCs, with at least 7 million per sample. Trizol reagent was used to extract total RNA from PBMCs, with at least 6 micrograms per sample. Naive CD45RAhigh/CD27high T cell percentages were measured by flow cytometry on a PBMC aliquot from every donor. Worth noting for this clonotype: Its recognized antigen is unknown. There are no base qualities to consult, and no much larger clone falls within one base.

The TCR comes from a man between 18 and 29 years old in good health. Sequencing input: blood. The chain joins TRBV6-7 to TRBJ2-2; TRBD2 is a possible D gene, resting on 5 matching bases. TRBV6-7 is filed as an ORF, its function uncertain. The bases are TGTGCCAGCAGTCGGGGTTGGCCCGGGGAGCTGTTTTTT. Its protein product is CASSRGWPGELFF.